A selection of T cell receptor beta chains follows, all from one sample in a study of blood T cell repertoires in COVID-19. The repertoire was sequenced with immunoSEQ multiplex PCR; TCRdb's copy has only in-frame clones and lacks some. The data show 200,000 to 250,000 clones, around 80% seen once. Sequences were obtained from peripheral blood. These receptors came from a woman aged 70-85 years with acute or convalescent COVID-19. The conserved cysteine and the conserved F or W are not part of the CDR3 here.

J gene: TRBJ2-3; V gene: TRBV9; CDR3 protein: ASSGAGMGLAQY
J gene: TRBJ2-3; V gene: TRBV10-3; CDR3 protein: AISDSVDTQY
J gene: TRBJ2-4; V gene: TRBV30; CDR3 protein: AWSVNPGESPKNIQY
J gene: TRBJ1-2; V gene: TRBV10-3; CDR3 protein: AAGANYGYT
J gene: TRBJ2-2; V gene: TRBV10-2; CDR3 protein: ASNPEEANTGELF
J gene: TRBJ1-1; V gene: TRBV5-4; CDR3 protein: ASSIDLVDEAF
J gene: TRBJ1-4; V gene: TRBV2; CDR3 protein: ASRSGNEKLF
J gene: TRBJ2-7; V gene: TRBV29-1; CDR3 protein: NQSRGPNYEQY
J gene: TRBJ2-5; V gene: TRBV5-4; CDR3 protein: ASSLVERQTQY
J gene: TRBJ1-1; V gene: TRBV5-1; CDR3 protein: ASSSRQRRENTEAF
J gene: TRBJ2-1; V gene: TRBV10-3; CDR3 protein: AISESADNEQF
J gene: TRBJ1-3; V gene: TRBV5-4; CDR3 protein: ASSLVGGGNTIY
J gene: TRBJ2-1; V gene: TRBV23-1; CDR3 protein: ASSLPGDRDRDEQF
J gene: TRBJ1-4; V gene: TRBV19; CDR3 protein: ASSISHEKLF
J gene: TRBJ2-7; V gene: TRBV4-3; CDR3 protein: ASSPQSGGSNYEQY
J gene: TRBJ2-3; V gene: TRBV6-2/TRBV6-3; CDR3 protein: ASSPAGYRVGTDTQY
J gene: TRBJ1-6; V gene: TRBV5-1; CDR3 protein: ASSLGSKNNSPLH
J gene: TRBJ1-1; V gene: TRBV6-5; CDR3 protein: ASSRDLGKAF
J gene: TRBJ1-2; V gene: TRBV7-2; CDR3 protein: ASSLAASSNYGYT
J gene: TRBJ2-2; V gene: TRBV4-1; CDR3 protein: ASSLGQGVGTGELF
J gene: TRBJ2-3; V gene: TRBV18; CDR3 protein: ASSPGQLPDTQY
J gene: TRBJ2-2; V gene: TRBV5-1; CDR3 protein: ASSLERGGLSGELF
J gene: TRBJ1-1; V gene: TRBV30; CDR3 protein: AWSRQSNTEAF
J gene: TRBJ1-2; V gene: TRBV14; CDR3 protein: ASSRNGQNYGYT
J gene: TRBJ2-1; V gene: TRBV7-9; CDR3 protein: ASSGALAGGTYNEQF
J gene: TRBJ2-7; V gene: TRBV15; CDR3 protein: ATSQVSGGLIYEQY
J gene: TRBJ1-1; V gene: TRBV3-1/TRBV3-2; CDR3 protein: ASTPGQWTEAF
J gene: TRBJ2-1; V gene: TRBV4-1; CDR3 protein: ASSLSGQPPWEQF
J gene: TRBJ2-1; V gene: TRBV11-2; CDR3 protein: ASSRPGGNPTYNEQF
J gene: TRBJ1-1; V gene: TRBV9; CDR3 protein: ASSGRNTEAF
J gene: TRBJ2-1; V gene: TRBV10-3; CDR3 protein: AISDERGGNEQF
J gene: TRBJ2-3; V gene: TRBV4-3; CDR3 protein: ASSQGTGLDTQY
J gene: TRBJ1-2; V gene: TRBV19; CDR3 protein: ASSPDRGGYGYT
J gene: TRBJ1-6; V gene: TRBV7-8; CDR3 protein: ASSLRSTGAHSPLH
J gene: TRBJ2-5; V gene: TRBV2; CDR3 protein: ASSENRGGWVKTQY
J gene: TRBJ2-1; V gene: TRBV29-1; CDR3 protein: SVEVERGNEQF
J gene: TRBJ1-2; V gene: TRBV27; CDR3 protein: ASSRVSGSGNYGYT
J gene: TRBJ1-2; V gene: TRBV5-1; CDR3 protein: ASSGGTGTINYGYT
J gene: TRBJ2-7; V gene: TRBV6-5; CDR3 protein: ASRIGRGGIYEQY
J gene: TRBJ2-1; V gene: TRBV14; CDR3 protein: ASSLQGAQYNEQF
J gene: TRBJ2-3; V gene: TRBV5-1; CDR3 protein: ASSLVESSTDTQY
J gene: TRBJ2-1; V gene: TRBV10-3; CDR3 protein: AITSRGGNEQF
J gene: TRBJ2-4; V gene: TRBV19; CDR3 protein: ASSILAGVIAKNIQY
J gene: TRBJ2-5; V gene: TRBV3-1/TRBV3-2; CDR3 protein: ASSQRLFGGRPNLQETQY
J gene: TRBJ2-5; V gene: TRBV24-1; CDR3 protein: ATSDPVAGGQETQY
J gene: TRBJ2-2; V gene: TRBV11-2; CDR3 protein: ASSAIQRGNTGELF
J gene: TRBJ2-1; V gene: TRBV19; CDR3 protein: ASSPSHQYNEQF
J gene: TRBJ1-5; V gene: TRBV7-8; CDR3 protein: ASSRGPDQPQH
J gene: TRBJ1-2; V gene: TRBV3-1/TRBV3-2; CDR3 protein: ASSQDTGGLLNYGYT
J gene: TRBJ2-3; V gene: TRBV24-1; CDR3 protein: ATSDSKFGLAGNTDTQY
J gene: TRBJ2-7; V gene: TRBV30; CDR3 protein: AWSRQGAPGTYEQY
J gene: TRBJ2-2; V gene: TRBV5-1; CDR3 protein: ASSLGPTSGTGELF
J gene: TRBJ2-5; V gene: TRBV5-4; CDR3 protein: ASSSFSQETQY
J gene: TRBJ1-5; V gene: TRBV6-5; CDR3 protein: ASSGLSNQPQH
J gene: TRBJ2-5; V gene: TRBV6-2/TRBV6-3; CDR3 protein: ASSYPPGGAIETQY
J gene: TRBJ2-1; V gene: TRBV25-1; CDR3 protein: ASSGGTSGGAWQF